The present T cell receptor beta chain was sequenced within a study of shared clonotypes between healthy human individuals. Study context: For every donor, three CD4 naive, three CD4 memory, two CD8 naive and one CD8 memory plates were used. Study-level points and caveats: It was only blood that was sampled, and tissue repertoires likely differ.

The repertoire was sequenced with immunoSEQ multiplex PCR; TCRdb's copy has only in-frame clones and lacks some. Among about 730,000 clones listed, 72% were seen once. On this clone itself: Its antigen is currently unknown.

This CDR3 contains 14 residues. Trimming took 3 bases from V and 3 from J; bases not matched to a gene: 3. Germline V gene sequence: CDR1 WSHSY, CDR2 SAAADI. The chain combines TRBV10-2 with TRBJ2-3, with 7 nucleotides matching TRBD2. Specimen: memory CD4+ T cells sorted from blood. Stated subset: CD45RA-negative fraction. This clonotype was obtained from a woman aged 30 to 39 in good health. The CDR3 DNA reads TGCGCCAGCAGTGAAGGTAGCGGGACAGATACGCAGTATTTT. It specifies CASSEGSGTDTQYF.